This passage covers 21 T cell receptor beta chains from one sample sequenced in a study of T and B cells in COVID-19 patients (dated by TCRdb to the early 2020s). TRB repertoires were amplified using about 250-500 ng of genomic DNA isolated from blood. The sequencer listed for this sample is Illumina MiSeq. TRB rearrangements were amplified by multiplex PCR with BIOMED2 TRB-A/B primer pools. The public reads were quality trimmed at Q25 with fastp and then assembled into clones with MiXCR by TCRdb, keeping productive beta chains. Rows matching on CDR3 protein sequence are summarized as one entry with the most common DNA and genes. The sample has approximately 18,000 distinct CDR3 sequences on record, approximately 30% of them singletons. Approximately 4.6% of the sample comes from the top ten. Sequencing was done on a sample of blood. Source of these receptors: a human donor who had recovered from COVID-19.

By share, this clonotype counts as medium-sized. The gene calls are TRBV19 and TRBJ1-5; D might be TRBD1 (6 bases). V was trimmed by 5 bases and J by 3 bases, leaving 11 bases between them. Germline V CDR1 and CDR2: LNHDA, SQIVND (reference sequence). CDR3 size: 14 residues. The CDR3 DNA is TGTGCCAGTAGTTCCACAGGGTACAATCAGCCCCAGCATTTT. This encodes CASSSTGYNQPQHF.

This chain connects TRBV6-2 or TRBV6-3 to TRBJ2-7; the match to TRBD2 covers 12 bases. CDR1 and CDR2 (germline): MNHEY, SVGEGT. The CDR3 covers 18 residues. Trimming removed 5 bases from V and 3 bases from J; junction bases left unmatched: 14. CDR3 sequence (DNA): TGTGCCAGCAGTCAAACGGAAACCCAGACTAGCGGGGGCTACGAGCAGTACTTC. Protein product: CASSQTETQTSGGYEQYF.

This clonotype has ten or more counts. The chain uses TRBV10-3 and TRBJ2-2, with D unclear. Germline V gives CDR1 ENHRY, CDR2 SYGVKD. Trimming took 2 bases from V and 4 from J, leaving 8 bases between them. CDR3 size: 14 residues. DNA for the CDR3: TGTGCCATCAGTGAGAAAACCACCACCGGGGAGCTGTTTTTT. Translating it yields CAISEKTTTGELFF.

The chain carries TRBV19 and TRBJ1-2; D remains unclear. Germline CDR1 reads LNHDA; CDR2 reads SQIVND (reference sequence). CDR3 length: 14 residues. V lost 7 bases to trimming and J lost 2 bases, with 14 bases between them. The CDR3 here is CASNPGPVNYGYTF. The CDR3, as DNA: TGTGCCAGTAACCCTGGACCTGTGAACTATGGCTACACCTTC.

This sequence joins TRBV24-1 and TRBJ1-1, with D unclear. The CDR3 is 16 amino acids. V lost 3 bases and J lost 2, with 15 bases in between. Germline V gives CDR1 KGHDR, CDR2 SFDVKD. The DNA of the CDR3 is TGTGCCACCAGTGATGGCCCATCAGCCTCCAACACTGAAGCTTTCTTT. Protein sequence: CATSDGPSASNTEAFF.

By share of the sample, this clonotype is medium-sized. CDR3 region: CASRALTGGTDTQYF. The DNA of the CDR3 is TGTGCCAGTAGGGCCCTAACAGGGGGCACAGATACGCAGTATTTT. The chain joins TRBV19 to TRBJ2-3, with 7 bases aligning to TRBD1. Germline V gives CDR1 LNHDA, CDR2 SQIVND (reference sequence). This CDR3 is built from 15 residues. V trimming: 6 bases; J trimming: 1 base; junction bases outside the gene matches: 7.

The chain uses TRBV7-2 and TRBJ2-2, with D hard to call. Trimming took 5 bases from V and 5 from J, leaving 15 bases between them. Looked up from germline, CDR1 is SGHTA and CDR2 is FQGNSA. The CDR3 contains 15 residues. Here the CDR3 DNA reads TGTGCCAGCAGCCTCAGACGGAGTGGGACCGGGGAGCTGTTTTTT. This translates into CASSLRRSGTGELFF.

This clonotype was seen a few times. This chain uses TRBV10-3 with TRBJ1-4; possible D gene TRBD1, 5 bases. Between the trimmed V and J ends, which lost 0 bases and 8 bases, there was a span of 10 bases. Germline V gene sequence: CDR1 ENHRY, CDR2 SYGVKD. The CDR3 sequence is 14 residues long. CDR3 sequence reads: CAISESGPREKLFF. CDR3 nucleotides: TGTGCCATCAGTGAGTCGGGACCCCGGGAAAAACTGTTTTTT.

This clonotype has a single count. This clone may be a read error of a much larger clone one base away. This chain uses TRBV18 with TRBJ2-3; 7 nucleotides line up with TRBD2. Germline V gene sequence: CDR1 KGHSH, CDR2 LQKENI. This CDR3 comprises 13 residues. Losses at the gene ends were 3 bases for V and 4 bases for J; bases not matched to a gene: 1. The CDR3 spells CASSPSGPDTQYF. The DNA for the CDR3 is TGTGCCAGCTCACCTAGCGGGCCAGATACGCAGTATTTT.

This clonotype is medium-sized (0.01 to 0.1%). The V and J genes are TRBV19 and TRBJ2-5; the D gene could be TRBD1 or TRBD2 (5 bases each). V lost 5 bases to trimming and J lost 5 bases, with 24 bases between them. The CDR3 loop spans 17 amino acids. Germline loops: CDR1 LNHDA, CDR2 SQIVND (reference sequence). CDR3 sequence: CASSWLGDPSQVETQYF. For the CDR3, the DNA is TGTGCCAGTAGTTGGCTGGGGGATCCCTCTCAAGTGGAGACCCAGTACTTC.

This clonotype is classed as medium-sized (0.01 to 0.1%). The genes are TRBV27 and TRBJ2-7; D possibly corresponds to TRBD2 (5 bases). There are 14 residues in the CDR3. V shed 10 bases and J shed 0 bases, with 16 bases lying between them. The germline V gene has CDR1 MNHEY and CDR2 SMNVEV (reference sequence). DNA of the CDR3: TGTGCCAACCCGTGGTCCGAGGGCTCCTACGAGCAGTACTTC. Amino acids: CANPWSEGSYEQYF.

V usage is TRBV6-5 and J usage is TRBJ1-5; D perhaps matches TRBD1 (5 bases). This CDR3 comprises 13 residues. V was pared by 5 bases and J by 3 bases, with 8 bases between. Germline V lookup: CDR1 MNHEY, CDR2 SVGAGI. The CDR3 spells CASSPGPNQPQHF. CDR3 in DNA: TGTGCCAGCAGTCCGGGACCCAATCAGCCCCAGCATTTT.

This sequence joins TRBV2 and TRBJ2-5, with 7 bases aligning to TRBD2. Germline assignment: CDR1 SNHLY and CDR2 FYNNEI. The junction had 3 bases not matched to a gene; V was cut back by 4 bases and J by 1 base. The CDR3 length is 14 residues. DNA of the CDR3: TGTGCCAGCAGTGCGGGACTATCCCAAGAGACCCAGTACTTC. It specifies CASSAGLSQETQYF.

This clonotype was recorded at least ten times. The chain employs TRBV27 and TRBJ1-4; 7 bases map to TRBD1. CDR1 MNHEY and CDR2 SMNVEV come from the germline V gene (reference sequence). The J segment lost 7 bases and the V segment lost 5 bases, leaving 4 bases of the junction unmatched. This CDR3 region has 13 residues. For the CDR3, the DNA is TGTGCCAGCAGTAGACAGGGAGCTGAAAAACTGTTTTTT. Its protein product is CASSRQGAEKLFF.

The chain recombines TRBV5-4 with TRBJ2-5; tentatively, D is TRBD1 (8 bases). The CDR3 contains 16 residues. Germline CDR1 is SGHNT and CDR2 is YYREEE (reference sequence). Between the trimmed V and J ends, which lost 1 base and 2 bases, there was a span of 15 bases. This chain's CDR3 is CASSLRTGGGQETQYF. The CDR3 DNA follows: TGTGCCAGCAGCTTGAGAACAGGGGGGGGGCAAGAGACCCAGTACTTC.

The sample holds a few counts of this clonotype. The chain employs TRBV6-5 and TRBJ1-1, with a weak D call TRBD1 (5 bases). The CDR3 loop spans 14 amino acids. The V gene lost 2 bases and the J gene lost 6 bases, with 13 bases spanning the gap. Germline assignment: CDR1 MNHEY and CDR2 SVGAGI. The CDR3 DNA reads as TGTGCCAGCAGTTACATTGGGGGAGGGTCTGAAGCTTTCTTT. Its protein product is CASSYIGGGSEAFF.

This clonotype was counted a few times. This chain links TRBV6-2 or TRBV6-3 with TRBJ2-7; 11 positions agree with TRBD1. This CDR3 has 15 amino acids. Germline CDR1 and CDR2: MNHEY and SVGEGT. The V and J ends lost 6 bases and 3 bases, in that order; junction bases with no gene match: 7. The CDR3 DNA reads TGTGCCAGCAGGCCAGGACAGGGGGCGGACTACGAGCAGTACTTC. It codes for CASRPGQGADYEQYF.

This clonotype has just a few counts. This chain joins TRBV7-3 and TRBJ2-3; 9 nucleotides align to TRBD2. Germline trimming cut 5 bases from V and 1 base from J; bases unmatched to any gene: 1. This CDR3 comprises 14 residues. The germline V gene encodes CDR1 SGHTA and CDR2 FQGTGA. As DNA, the CDR3 is TGTGCCAGCAGCCCTAGCGGGGGCACAGATACGCAGTATTTT. Encoded protein: CASSPSGGTDTQYF. Full variable domain (remainder filled in from reference TRBV7-3 and TRBJ2-3): GAGVSQTPSNKVTEKGKYVELRCDPISGHTALYWYRQSLGQGPEFLIYFQGTGAADDSGLPNDRFFAVRPEGSVSTLKIQRTERGDSAVYLCASSPSGGTDTQYFGPGTRLTVL.

In this sample, this clonotype is medium-sized. The chain recombines TRBV15 with TRBJ2-3; no clear D gene. Trimming removed 4 bases from V and 5 bases from J, with 13 bases in between. The CDR3 has 14 amino acids. Germline V lookup: CDR1 LNHNV, CDR2 YYDKDF (reference sequence). Here the CDR3 DNA reads TGTGCCACCAGCATTAGCCCAGACGTAGATACGCAGTATTTT. Translated: CATSISPDVDTQYF.

A note on this clonotype: It may be a read error: a sequence one base away is much more abundant. The chain recombines TRBV29-1 with TRBJ1-5; perhaps TRBD1 as D (6 bases). There are 19 residues in the CDR3. Deletions cut 1 base from V and 6 bases from J, with 28 bases between. Germline CDR1 reads SQVTM; CDR2 reads ANQGSEA. The chain's CDR3 is CSVEGLGMERGSAGQPQHF. The CDR3, as DNA: TGCAGCGTTGAAGGATTGGGAATGGAGAGGGGGAGTGCAGGTCAGCCCCAGCATTTT.

This clonotype has at least ten counts. The chain is built from TRBV5-4 and TRBJ2-7, with D uncertain. Germline V gene sequence: CDR1 SGHNT, CDR2 YYREEE (reference sequence). The CDR3 has 13 amino acids. The V gene lost 4 bases and the J gene lost 0 bases, with 8 bases spanning the gap. The DNA of the CDR3 is TGTGCCAGCAGCAGCAGGTCCTCCTACGAGCAGTACTTC. This translates into CASSSRSSYEQYF.